The rows below give T cell receptor beta chains drawn from one sample of a study of CD8 T cells in ankylosing spondylitis. In TCRdb, the 5' RACE reads were re-called with MiXCR into one record per CDR3 protein. The sample has some 400,000 distinct CDR3 sequences, 20% to 25% seen once. The sample comprised blood, either unsorted or a sorted T cell fraction (not recorded which). These TCRs come from a male donor with ankylosing spondylitis. CDR3s include the opening cysteine and the closing phenylalanine or tryptophan. D genes are given only for firm matches. Only some rows state a clone size, as once, few, many or a class for expanded clones.

D,J,V,size,DNA,CDR3
TRBD2,TRBJ2-1,TRBV12-3/TRBV12-4,few,TGTGCCAGCAGTAGGACTAGCGGGAGCACCCATGAGCAGTTCTTC,CASSRTSGSTHEQFF
NA,TRBJ2-2,TRBV7-3,many,TGTGCCAGCAGCTCCCCTAGTGGGACCGGGGAGCTGTTTTTT,CASSSPSGTGELFF
NA,TRBJ2-3,TRBV5-1,few,TGCGCCAGCAGCCCCCTTGGCATCGATACGCAGTATTTT,CASSPLGIDTQYF
TRBD1,TRBJ2-7,TRBV29-1,few,TGCAGCGTTGAGGGAATACAGGGGGCTGTGGAAGAGCAGTACTTC,CSVEGIQGAVEEQYF
NA,TRBJ2-7,TRBV14,NA,TGTGCCAGCAGCCCAATACTGGACGGCTCCTACGAGCAGTACTTC,CASSPILDGSYEQYF
NA,TRBJ1-5,TRBV12-3/TRBV12-4,few,TGTGCCAGCACCAACAGAAATTACAATCAGCCCCAGCATTTT,CASTNRNYNQPQHF
NA,TRBJ2-7,TRBV11-1,few,TGTGCCAGCAGCTTAGAGTATGCCTACGAGCAGTACTTC,CASSLEYAYEQYF
NA,TRBJ2-3,TRBV9,NA,TGTGCCAGCAGCGTAGCACAGTTTAACTCAGATACGCAGTATTTT,CASSVAQFNSDTQYF
NA,TRBJ2-3,TRBV20-1,once,TGCAGTGCTCTAGCGCGGAGTATCGCGACAGATACGCAGTATTTT,CSALARSIATDTQYF
NA,TRBJ2-1,TRBV15,many,TGTGCCACCAGCAGCGGGGTTTCCTACAATGAGCAGTTCTTC,CATSSGVSYNEQFF
NA,TRBJ2-5,TRBV6-1,many,TGTGCCAGCACAGGGAGCGAGACCCAGTACTTC,CASTGSETQYF
TRBD1,TRBJ2-1,TRBV20-1,NA,TGCAGTGCACCCAACCCAGGGGGCAAAGGCGATGAGCAGTTCTTC,CSAPNPGGKGDEQFF
NA,TRBJ2-2,TRBV7-3,NA,TGTGCCAGCAGCCCGACGGTAGAAATAAGCGGGGAGCTGTTTTTT,CASSPTVEISGELFF
NA,TRBJ2-1,TRBV6-2/TRBV6-3,few,TGTGCCAGCAGTGCCCCCAATGAGCAGTTCTTC,CASSAPNEQFF
NA,TRBJ2-7,TRBV29-1,many,TGCAGCGTTGTGCAGGGATACGAGCAGTACTTC,CSVVQGYEQYF
NA,TRBJ2-7,TRBV20-1,few,TGCAGTGCTAGACGAGAAACGGAGGTCTCCTACGAGCAGTACTTC,CSARRETEVSYEQYF
TRBD2,TRBJ2-7,TRBV7-9,NA,TGTGCCAGCAGCAGTTTAGCGGGAGTTGGCGAGCAGTACTTC,CASSSLAGVGEQYF
NA,TRBJ2-7,TRBV29-1,NA,TGCAGCGTTGATGTGTCCCCCTACGAGCAGTACTTC,CSVDVSPYEQYF
NA,TRBJ1-2,TRBV10-3,NA,TGTGCCATCAGCTCACAGGGTCTAGGTGGCTACACCTTC,CAISSQGLGGYTF
TRBD1,TRBJ1-5,TRBV28,NA,TGTGCCAGCAGACGAGCCGGGACAGGGGAACGGCCTCAGCATTTT,CASRRAGTGERPQHF
TRBD2,TRBJ2-7,TRBV7-9,NA,TGTGCCAGCAGCTTAGGTGGACTAGCGACCGAGCAGTACTTC,CASSLGGLATEQYF
NA,TRBJ2-5,TRBV6-6,NA,TGTGCCAGCGCCCATGCAGGAGAGACCCAGTACTTC,CASAHAGETQYF
TRBD2,TRBJ2-3,TRBV5-1,NA,TGCGCCAGCAGTTCGGGACTAGCGGGAGGGTCGACGGATACGCAGTATTTT,CASSSGLAGGSTDTQYF
NA,TRBJ2-1,TRBV7-3,NA,TGTGCCAGCAGCAAGGGCCGGGAAAATGAGCAGTTCTTC,CASSKGRENEQFF
TRBD2,TRBJ2-7,TRBV28,few,TGTGCCAGCAGTCGGACTAGCGCAGCCGAGCAGTACTTC,CASSRTSAAEQYF
NA,TRBJ2-2,TRBV6-4,few,TGTGCCAGCAGTGACCAGGCCACCGGGGAGCTGTTTTTT,CASSDQATGELFF
TRBD2,TRBJ2-1,TRBV12-3/TRBV12-4,NA,TGTGCCAGCAGTGAACTAGCGGCGTCCTACAATGAGCAGTTCTTC,CASSELAASYNEQFF
NA,TRBJ2-1,TRBV5-1,few,TGCGCCAGCAGCTTGGGGCTAAAGCGTCATGAGCAGTTCTTC,CASSLGLKRHEQFF